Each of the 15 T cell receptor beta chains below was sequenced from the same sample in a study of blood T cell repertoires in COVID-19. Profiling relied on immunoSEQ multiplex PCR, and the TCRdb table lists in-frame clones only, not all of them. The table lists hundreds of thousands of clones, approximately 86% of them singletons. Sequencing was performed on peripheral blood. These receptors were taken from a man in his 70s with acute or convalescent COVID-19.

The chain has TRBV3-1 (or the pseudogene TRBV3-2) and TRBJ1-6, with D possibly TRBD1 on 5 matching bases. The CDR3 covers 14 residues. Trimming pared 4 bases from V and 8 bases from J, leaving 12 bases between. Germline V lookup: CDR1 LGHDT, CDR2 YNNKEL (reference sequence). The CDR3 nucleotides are TGTGCCAGCAGCCTTCCTGGGGCGGATTCACCCCTCCACTTT. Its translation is CASSLPGADSPLHF.

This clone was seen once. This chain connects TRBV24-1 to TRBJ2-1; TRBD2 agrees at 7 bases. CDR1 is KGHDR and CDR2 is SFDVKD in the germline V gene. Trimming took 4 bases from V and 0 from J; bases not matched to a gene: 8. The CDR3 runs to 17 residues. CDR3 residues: CATSDSGRPASYNEQFF. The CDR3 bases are TGTGCCACCAGTGACTCCGGGAGGCCGGCCTCCTACAATGAGCAGTTCTTC.

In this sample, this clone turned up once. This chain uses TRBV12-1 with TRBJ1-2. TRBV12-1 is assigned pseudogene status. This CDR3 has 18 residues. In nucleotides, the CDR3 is TGTGCCAGCAGCTCAGCGGGGGGAGGAAGCCGGCTAAACTATGGCTACACCTTC. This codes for CASSSAGGGSRLNYGYTF.

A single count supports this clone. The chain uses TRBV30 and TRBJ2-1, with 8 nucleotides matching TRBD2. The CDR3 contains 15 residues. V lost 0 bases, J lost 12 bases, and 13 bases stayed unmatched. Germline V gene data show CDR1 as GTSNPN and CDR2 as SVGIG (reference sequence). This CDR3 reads CAWSVGLAGLGGQFF. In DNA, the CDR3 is TGTGCCTGGAGTGTAGGTCTAGCGGGTCTGGGCGGGCAGTTCTTC.

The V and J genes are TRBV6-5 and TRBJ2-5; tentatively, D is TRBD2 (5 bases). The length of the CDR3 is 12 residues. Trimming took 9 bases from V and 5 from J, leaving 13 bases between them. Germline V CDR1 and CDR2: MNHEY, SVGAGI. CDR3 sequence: CASAGPWETQYF. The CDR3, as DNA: TGTGCCAGTGCGGGCCCCTGGGAGACCCAGTACTTC.

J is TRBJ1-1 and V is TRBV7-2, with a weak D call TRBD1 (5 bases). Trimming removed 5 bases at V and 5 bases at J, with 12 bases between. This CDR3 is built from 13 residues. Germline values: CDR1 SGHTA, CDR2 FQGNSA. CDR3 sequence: CASSTREGTEAFF. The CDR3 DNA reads TGTGCCAGCAGCACCAGGGAGGGGACTGAAGCTTTCTTT.

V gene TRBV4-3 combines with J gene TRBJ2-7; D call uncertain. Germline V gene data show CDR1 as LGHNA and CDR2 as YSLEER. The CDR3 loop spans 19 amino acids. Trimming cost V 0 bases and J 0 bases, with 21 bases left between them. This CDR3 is CASSQDYRGLARISYEQYF. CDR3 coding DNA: TGCGCCAGCAGCCAAGATTATCGTGGCCTTGCCAGAATCTCCTACGAGCAGTACTTC.

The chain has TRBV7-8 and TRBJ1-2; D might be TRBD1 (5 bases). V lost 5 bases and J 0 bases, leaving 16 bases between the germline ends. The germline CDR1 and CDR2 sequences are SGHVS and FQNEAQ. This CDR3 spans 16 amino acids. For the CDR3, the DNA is TGTGCCAGCAGCCGAAGCGGGGGGAGGGCTAACTATGGCTACACCTTC. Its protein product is CASSRSGGRANYGYTF.

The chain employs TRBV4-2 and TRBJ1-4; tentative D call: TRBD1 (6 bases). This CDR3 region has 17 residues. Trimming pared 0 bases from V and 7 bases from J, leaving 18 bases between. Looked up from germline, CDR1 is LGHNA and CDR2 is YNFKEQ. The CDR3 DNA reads TGTGCCAGCAGCCAAGATCTGGGGGGGCGCGGTGCTGAAAAACTGTTTTTT. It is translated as CASSQDLGGRGAEKLFF.

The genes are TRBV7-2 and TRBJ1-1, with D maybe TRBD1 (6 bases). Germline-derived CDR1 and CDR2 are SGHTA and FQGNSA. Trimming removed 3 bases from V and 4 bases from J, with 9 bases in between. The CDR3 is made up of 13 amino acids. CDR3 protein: CASSFQGSTEAFF. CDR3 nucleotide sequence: TGTGCCAGCAGCTTTCAGGGGAGCACTGAAGCTTTCTTT.

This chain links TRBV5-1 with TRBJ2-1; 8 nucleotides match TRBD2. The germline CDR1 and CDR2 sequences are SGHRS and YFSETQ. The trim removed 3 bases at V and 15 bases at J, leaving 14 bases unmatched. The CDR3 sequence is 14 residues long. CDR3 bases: TGCGCCAGCAGCTCCCCTGGCGGGGGGAGAGTCCCGTTCTTC. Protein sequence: CASSSPGGGRVPFF.

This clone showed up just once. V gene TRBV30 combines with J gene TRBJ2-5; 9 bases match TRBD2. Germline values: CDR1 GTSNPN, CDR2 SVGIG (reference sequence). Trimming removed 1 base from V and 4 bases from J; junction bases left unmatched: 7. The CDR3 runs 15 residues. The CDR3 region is CAWSAGRGGRETQYF. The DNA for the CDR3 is TGTGCCTGGAGTGCGGGGCGGGGGGGCCGAGAGACCCAGTACTTC.

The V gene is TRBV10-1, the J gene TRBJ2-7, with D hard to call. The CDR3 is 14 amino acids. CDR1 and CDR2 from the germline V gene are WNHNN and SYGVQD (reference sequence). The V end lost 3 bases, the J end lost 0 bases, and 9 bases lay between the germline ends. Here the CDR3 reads CASSELQISYEQYF. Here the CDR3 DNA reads TGCGCCAGCAGTGAATTACAAATCTCCTACGAGCAGTACTTC.

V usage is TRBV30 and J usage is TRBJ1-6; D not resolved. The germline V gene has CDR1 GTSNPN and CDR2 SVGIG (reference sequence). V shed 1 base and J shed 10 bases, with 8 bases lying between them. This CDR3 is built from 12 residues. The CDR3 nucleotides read TGTGCCTGGAGTGCACAGTGGTCACCCCTCCACTTT. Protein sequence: CAWSAQWSPLHF.

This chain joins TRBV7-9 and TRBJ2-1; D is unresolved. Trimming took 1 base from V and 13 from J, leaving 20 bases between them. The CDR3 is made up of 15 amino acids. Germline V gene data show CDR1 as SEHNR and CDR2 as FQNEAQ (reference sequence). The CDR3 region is CASSLDSAGLGIQFF. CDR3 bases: TGTGCCAGCAGCTTAGATTCAGCAGGTCTTGGTATTCAGTTCTTC.